This TCR beta chain was observed in a study of OX40 agonist ivuxolimab in advanced cancers. Turning to the study itself: Patients receiving dose escalation had hepatocellular carcinoma, melanoma, renal cell or head and neck cancer. In three patients, partial responses were observed, one with hepatocellular carcinoma and two with cutaneous melanoma.

As regards this clone: The antigen is not known.

Germline CDR1 and CDR2: MGHDK and SYGVNS. V was shortened by 4 bases and J by 2 bases, with 12 bases between the two germline ends. CDR3 length equals 15 residues. Study conclusions and caveats: The specificity for antigen of the expanded peripheral T cells was not determined. With doses of 0.1 to 3.0 mg/kg, CD4+ and CD8+ blood T cells had undergone clonal expansion by week 6.

Method: immunoSEQ multiplex PCR; TCRdb's copy keeps in-frame clones and lacks some. The sample includes 60,000 to 75,000 clones, approximately 90% of them seen just once. The gene calls are TRBV25-1 and TRBJ2-1; D might be TRBD2 (6 bases). This TCR was recovered from an adult with an advanced solid tumor such as melanoma, head and neck, liver or kidney cancer. The sample consisted of CD4+ or CD8+ T cells sorted from blood, taken in a trial of the OX40 agonist ivuxolimab. The DNA for the CDR3 is TGTGCCAGCAGTGGTTCGTGGGGGGCCTACAATGAGCAGTTCTTC. It translates to CASSGSWGAYNEQFF.